This passage covers 28 T cell receptor beta chains from one sample sequenced in a study of blood T cell repertoires in COVID-19. The repertoire was sequenced with immunoSEQ multiplex PCR; TCRdb's copy has only in-frame clones and lacks some. The table includes around 110,000 clones, less than 90% detected once. Sequenced input: PBMCs or T cells enriched from blood (not recorded which). Receptor source: a woman in her twenties or thirties who had recovered from COVID-19.

J is TRBJ2-2 and V is TRBV7-6; the D is unclear. Germline CDR1 is SGHVS and CDR2 is FNYEAQ. Between the trimmed V and J ends, which lost 4 bases and 4 bases, there was a span of 7 bases. The length of the CDR3 is 13 residues. CDR3 sequence: CASSSVFTGELFF. In nucleotides, the CDR3 is TGTGCCAGCAGCTCGGTCTTCACCGGGGAGCTGTTTTTT.

The V and J genes are TRBV13 and TRBJ1-6; possible D gene TRBD1, 5 bases. CDR3 size: 15 residues. Germline V CDR1 and CDR2: PRHDT, FYEKMQ (reference sequence). The ends were cut back, 6 bases at V and 10 bases at J, with 19 bases in the middle. The CDR3 nucleotides read TGTGCCAGCAGTTCGTGGGGGGTATCGTACTCACCCCTCCACTTT. This sequence encodes CASSSWGVSYSPLHF.

The chain couples TRBV7-8 to TRBJ2-2; D is undetermined. Germline values: CDR1 SGHVS, CDR2 FQNEAQ. The CDR3 totals 11 residues. V lost 5 bases, J lost 6 bases, and 4 bases lay in between. CDR3 in amino acids: CASSPSGELFF. CDR3 nucleotide sequence: TGTGCCAGCAGCCCTTCCGGGGAGCTGTTTTTT.

In its sample, this clone was seen a few times. The chain couples TRBV3-1 (or the pseudogene TRBV3-2) to TRBJ2-7; 10 bases map to TRBD2. Germline lookup yields CDR1 LGHDT and CDR2 YNNKEL (reference sequence). V shed 0 bases and J 10 bases; nucleotides not matched to a gene: 6. CDR3 length: 14 amino acids. The CDR3 reads CASSQDWLAGDQYF. In nucleotides, the CDR3 is TGTGCCAGCAGCCAAGACTGGCTAGCGGGGGACCAGTACTTC.

V gene TRBV7-2 combines with J gene TRBJ2-7, with 14 bases identical to TRBD2. Germline lookup yields CDR1 SGHTA and CDR2 FQGNSA. The CDR3 runs 18 residues. V was pared by 5 bases and J by 0 bases, with 9 bases of the junction left unmatched. The CDR3 DNA reads as TGTGCCAGCAGCCTACCCAGGACTAGCGGGAGGAGCTCCTACGAGCAGTACTTC. It is translated as CASSLPRTSGRSSYEQYF.

V is TRBV18 and J is TRBJ2-2; weak D call: TRBD2 (5 bases). Germline V gene sequence: CDR1 KGHSH, CDR2 LQKENI. Trimming pared 2 bases from V and 4 bases from J, leaving 11 bases between. This CDR3 spans 15 amino acids. DNA of the CDR3: TGTGCCAGCTCACCAATTTCCGGAGGCACCGGGGAGCTGTTTTTT. It encodes CASSPISGGTGELFF.

This chain links TRBV6-5 with TRBJ2-1, with 8 bases aligning to TRBD2. The CDR3 spans 15 residues. The ends lost 4 bases at V and 3 bases at J; junction bases unmatched: 5. The germline V gene has CDR1 MNHEY and CDR2 SVGAGI. DNA of the CDR3: TGTGCCAGCAGTTCAGGGACTAGATACTACAATGAGCAGTTCTTC. It is translated as CASSSGTRYYNEQFF.

CDR3 in DNA: TGTGCCAGCAGCACGCAGGGACAGACGAACACTGAAGCTTTCTTT. Protein sequence: CASSTQGQTNTEAFF. The chain couples TRBV9 to TRBJ1-1; 7 bases are shared with TRBD1. This CDR3 is built from 15 residues. V lost 4 bases and J lost 1; bases outside the gene matches: 7. The germline V gene encodes CDR1 SGDLS and CDR2 YYNGEE.

The CDR3 DNA sequence: TGTGCCAGCAGTGACGGGACAGGGGGCGACACCGGGGAGCTGTTTTTT. This translates into CASSDGTGGDTGELFF. V usage is TRBV6-4 and J usage is TRBJ2-2; 12 bases match TRBD1. This CDR3 has 16 residues. CDR1 and CDR2 from the germline V gene are MRHNA and SNTAGT. Trimming removed 2 bases from V and 3 bases from J; junction bases left unmatched: 1.

At least ten counts were recorded for this clone. The V gene is TRBV6-1, the J gene TRBJ1-1, with unresolved D. The V end was cut by 0 bases, the J end by 13 bases, with 15 bases between. Germline values: CDR1 MNHNS, CDR2 SASEGT. CDR3 length: 13 residues. In nucleotides, the CDR3 is TGTGCCAGCAGTGAAGCTATTCTAGAGCAGCTTTTCTTT. Residues: CASSEAILEQLFF.

The chain combines TRBV11-2 with TRBJ1-1; 8 bases fit TRBD1. CDR1 and CDR2 from the germline V gene are SGHAT and FQNNGV. The V gene end was trimmed by 5 bases and the J gene end by 1 base; junction bases not matched to a gene: 12. The CDR3 spans 17 residues. The CDR3 loop reads CASSQPLRQGKNTEAFF. The CDR3 bases are TGTGCCAGCAGCCAACCACTAAGACAGGGGAAGAACACTGAAGCTTTCTTT.

The chain combines TRBV7-9 with TRBJ2-5, with a weak D call TRBD1 (5 bases). The length of the CDR3 is 15 residues. CDR1 is SEHNR and CDR2 is FQNEAQ in the germline V gene (reference sequence). V lost 1 base and J 4 bases, leaving 13 bases between the germline ends. CDR3 sequence reads: CASSLVARARETQYF. The CDR3 nucleotides read TGTGCCAGCAGCTTAGTCGCCAGGGCAAGAGAGACCCAGTACTTC.

The chain couples TRBV6-5 to TRBJ1-6; tentative D call: TRBD1 (5 bases). The CDR3 is made up of 15 amino acids. The V end was cut by 8 bases, the J end by 5 bases, with 16 bases between. CDR1 and CDR2 (germline): MNHEY, SVGAGI. CDR3 nucleotide sequence: TGTGCCAGCCACGATTGGGGCTCGGATAATTCACCCCTCCACTTT. This sequence encodes CASHDWGSDNSPLHF.

The chain employs TRBV3-1 (or the pseudogene TRBV3-2) and TRBJ1-2; D unclear. The CDR3 extends over 14 amino acids. Germline values: CDR1 LGHDT, CDR2 YNNKEL (reference sequence). Trimming pared 4 bases from V and 6 bases from J, leaving 15 bases between. The chain's CDR3 is CASSPGFRPHGYTF. CDR3 sequence (DNA): TGTGCCAGCAGCCCCGGGTTCCGCCCCCATGGCTACACCTTC.

This clone has only one observation. The V gene is TRBV23-1, the J gene TRBJ1-1, with 7 bases aligning to TRBD1. TRBV23-1 is classed as an ORF, of uncertain function. This CDR3 region has 14 residues. J gave up 5 bases and V 4 bases, and 7 bases lay outside the gene matches. The CDR3 coding sequence is TGCGCCAGCAGTCCAGGACAGGAAGGAACTGAAGCTTTCTTT. This codes for CASSPGQEGTEAFF.

The genes are TRBV11-2 and TRBJ2-7, with D possibly being TRBD1 (6 bases). This CDR3 region has 13 residues. Per the germline V gene, CDR1 is SGHAT and CDR2 is FQNNGV. V lost 1 base, J lost 7 bases, and 11 bases lay in between. The CDR3 coding sequence is TGTGCCAGCAGCTTAGGCCAGGGGCGAGAGCAGTACTTC. This codes for CASSLGQGREQYF.

This sequence joins TRBV7-8 and TRBJ2-5, with 9 nucleotides matching TRBD1. The CDR3 spans 13 residues. With 6 bases clipped from V and 6 bases from J, the junction kept 5 bases outside the gene matches. In germline, CDR1 is SGHVS, CDR2 FQNEAQ. CDR3 nucleotides: TGTGCCAGCAGGGGGACAGGGAATAAGACCCAGTACTTC. This encodes CASRGTGNKTQYF. Drawing the rest from reference TRBV7-8 and TRBJ2-5, the complete variable domain is GAGVSQSPRYKVAKRGQDVALRCDPISGHVSLFWYQQALGQGPEFLTYFQNEAQLDKSGLPSDRFFAERPEGSVSTLKIQRTQQEDSAVYLCASRGTGNKTQYFGPGTRLLVL.

The CDR3 nucleotides read TGTGCCAGCAGTTGGCAGGGACTCCGCACGGCCCAGCATTTT. This codes for CASSWQGLRTAQHF. This chain uses TRBV28 with TRBJ1-5; a possible D gene is TRBD1 (5 bases). The germline CDR1 and CDR2 sequences are MDHEN and SYDVKM. This CDR3 has 14 residues. The V end was cut by 4 bases, the J end by 11 bases, with 18 bases between.

This clone has a handful of counts. The chain uses TRBV7-3 and TRBJ1-2, with D possibly TRBD1 on 5 matching bases. The CDR3 loop spans 14 amino acids. Trimming cost V 0 bases and J 10 bases, with 15 bases left between them. The germline CDR1 and CDR2 sequences are SGHTA and FQGTGA. CDR3 loop: CASSLTGRARDYTF. CDR3 coding DNA: TGTGCCAGCAGCTTAACGGGACGGGCGCGGGACTACACCTTC.

The CDR3 spells CASSVGVADSPLHF. CDR3 DNA sequence: TGTGCCAGCAGCGTAGGGGTAGCCGATTCACCCCTCCACTTT. The chain carries TRBV9 and TRBJ1-6; no clear D. The V gene lost 0 bases and the J gene lost 8 bases, with 9 bases spanning the gap. CDR3 length equals 14 residues. In germline, CDR1 is SGDLS, CDR2 YYNGEE.

The CDR3 spells CASSQVCGIQETQYF. The CDR3 nucleotides are TGTGCCAGCAGCCAAGTTTGCGGGATCCAAGAGACCCAGTACTTC. This chain joins TRBV3-1 (or the pseudogene TRBV3-2) and TRBJ2-5; a possible D gene is TRBD2 (6 bases). Germline CDR1 LGHDT, CDR2 YNNKEL (reference sequence). The V and J ends lost 1 base and 1 base respectively, with 10 bases between them. The CDR3 extends over 15 amino acids.

This clone is a singleton in its sample. Other nucleotide sequences in the sample specify the same CDR3. The chain uses TRBV12-3 or TRBV12-4 and TRBJ2-5; D unclear. V was clipped by 6 bases and J by 2 bases, with 4 bases between them. The CDR3 loop spans 11 amino acids. CDR3 sequence reads: CASSFQETQYF. The CDR3 nucleotides read TGTGCCAGCAGCTTTCAAGAGACCCAGTACTTC.

The chain recombines TRBV30 with TRBJ2-1; TRBD2 is a possible D gene (6 bases). Deletions cut 3 bases from V and 5 bases from J, with 11 bases between. Germline V gives CDR1 GTSNPN, CDR2 SVGIG (reference sequence). CDR3 size: 13 residues. In DNA form, the CDR3 reads TGTGCCTGGAGCACCCCGGGGGACAATGAGCAGTTCTTC. This gives the protein CAWSTPGDNEQFF.

The chain combines TRBV7-8 with TRBJ1-3; D not resolved. The length of the CDR3 is 13 residues. Germline V lookup: CDR1 SGHVS, CDR2 FQNEAQ. The V gene lost 5 bases and the J gene lost 2 bases, with 7 bases spanning the gap. The CDR3 DNA follows: TGTGCCAGCAGCGTATCTACTGGAAACACCATATATTTT. Its protein is CASSVSTGNTIYF.

The chain carries TRBV14 and TRBJ2-3, with 8 positions matching TRBD2. The germline gives CDR1 SGHDN, CDR2 FVKESK. J was trimmed by 7 bases and V by 3 bases; bases with no gene match: 9. This CDR3 has 15 residues. CDR3 nucleotides: TGTGCCAGCAGCCACCCCCGGGGGGGTATGCATACGCAGTATTTT. It encodes CASSHPRGGMHTQYF.

The rearrangement joins TRBV13 to TRBJ2-6; D might be TRBD2 (6 bases). Germline CDR1 and CDR2: PRHDT and FYEKMQ (reference sequence). The CDR3 has 20 residues. V was shortened by 3 bases and J by 2 bases, with 23 bases between the two germline ends. The CDR3 DNA follows: TGTGCCAGCAGCTTGGCTACGGGAGCAGGGAAGGCTCCTGGGGCCAACGTCCTGACTTTC. Residues: CASSLATGAGKAPGANVLTF.

This chain uses TRBV7-9 with TRBJ2-1; 8 bases agree with TRBD2. After removal of 5 bases from V and 7 bases from J, the junction contained 13 bases not matched to a gene. The germline CDR1 and CDR2 sequences are SEHNR and FQNEAQ (reference sequence). CDR3 length: 16 residues. The CDR3, as DNA: TGTGCCAGCAGCCCTCGGGGTAGCGGGACACAGAATGAGCAGTTCTTC. The encoded protein is CASSPRGSGTQNEQFF.

The gene calls are TRBV5-5 and TRBJ2-1; 12 bases map to TRBD2. The germline V gene has CDR1 SGHKS and CDR2 YYEKEE (reference sequence). The V gene end was trimmed by 1 base and the J gene end by 6 bases; junction bases not matched to a gene: 2. CDR3 length equals 15 residues. CDR3 coding DNA: TGTGCCAGCAGCTTGCTAGCGGGAGGGCCCAATGAGCAGTTCTTC. Translating gives CASSLLAGGPNEQFF.